The rows below give T cell receptor beta chains drawn from one sample of a study of regulatory T cells in long-lasting Graves disease. TCRdb re-called the multiplex PCR reads with MiXCR, one entry per CDR3 protein. The profile shows hundreds of thousands of distinct CDR3 sequences, 25% to 35% of them singletons. The material was peripheral blood mononuclear cells (PBMCs), obtained when the disease was refractory, from a patient treated with antithyroid drugs. These receptor sequences come from a female donor with Graves disease. The CDR3 runs from the conserved cysteine through the conserved F or W. D genes are given only for firm matches. Part of the rows lack a size; the others show once, few, many or a class for expanded clones.

CDR3: CASSQESGGHYGYTF; DNA: TGTGCCAGCAGCCAAGAGTCAGGGGGTCACTATGGCTACACCTTC; D: TRBD1; V: TRBV3-1; J: TRBJ1-2; size: NA
CDR3: CAIRPGANYGYTF; DNA: TGTGCCATCAGGCCGGGAGCTAACTATGGCTACACCTTC; D: NA; V: TRBV12-3/TRBV12-4; J: TRBJ1-2; size: NA
CDR3: CASSESPGSGNTIYF; DNA: TGTGCCAGCAGTGAAAGTCCGGGTTCTGGAAACACCATATATTTT; D: NA; V: TRBV2; J: TRBJ1-3; size: NA
CDR3: CASDTGPYNSPLHF; DNA: TGTGCCAGTGATACCGGGCCCTATAATTCACCCCTCCACTTT; D: NA; V: TRBV27; J: TRBJ1-6; size: NA
CDR3: CASSIGPGGAAPNTEAFF; DNA: TGTGCCAGTAGTATCGGGCCTGGGGGGGCGGCCCCGAACACTGAAGCTTTCTTT; D: NA; V: TRBV19; J: TRBJ1-1; size: few
CDR3: CASSGPGLNTGELFF; DNA: TGCGCCAGCAGTGGCCCAGGCTTGAACACCGGGGAGCTGTTTTTT; D: NA; V: TRBV10-2; J: TRBJ2-2; size: few
CDR3: CASSQWAESGYEQYF; DNA: TGTGCCAGCAGCCAATGGGCGGAGAGTGGTTACGAGCAGTACTTC; D: NA; V: TRBV3-1; J: TRBJ2-7; size: NA
CDR3: CASNLGGEPHEQYF; DNA: TGTGCCAGCAACCTCGGGGGAGAACCCCACGAGCAGTACTTC; D: NA; V: TRBV28; J: TRBJ2-7; size: many
CDR3: CSARDRWTNNSPLHF; DNA: TGCAGTGCTAGAGATCGATGGACTAATAATTCACCCCTCCACTTT; D: NA; V: TRBV20-1; J: TRBJ1-6; size: NA
CDR3: CASGPQGQRAYEQYF; DNA: TGTGCCAGCGGCCCTCAGGGGCAGAGGGCCTACGAGCAGTACTTC; D: NA; V: TRBV2; J: TRBJ2-7; size: few
CDR3: CASSYLSNQPQHF; DNA: TGTGCCAGCAGTTACCTGAGCAATCAGCCCCAGCATTTT; D: NA; V: TRBV6-9; J: TRBJ1-5; size: NA
CDR3: CASSAESGANVLTF; DNA: TGTGCCAGCAGTGCTGAGTCTGGGGCCAACGTCCTGACTTTC; D: NA; V: TRBV6-2/TRBV6-3; J: TRBJ2-6; size: NA
CDR3: CASSLPGTGGETQYF; DNA: TGTGCCAGCAGCCTCCCCGGGACAGGGGGAGAGACCCAGTACTTC; D: TRBD1; V: TRBV7-9; J: TRBJ2-5; size: NA
CDR3: CSALHREFGYGYTF; DNA: TGCAGTGCTCTTCACAGGGAATTTGGTTATGGCTACACCTTC; D: NA; V: TRBV20-1; J: TRBJ1-2; size: NA
CDR3: CASSERDRGSRNTEAFF; DNA: TGTGCCAGCAGTGAGAGGGACAGGGGGTCTCGGAACACTGAAGCTTTCTTT; D: TRBD1; V: TRBV12-3/TRBV12-4; J: TRBJ1-1; size: NA
CDR3: CASNDRMNTEAFF; DNA: TGTGCCAGCAACGACCGCATGAACACTGAAGCTTTCTTT; D: NA; V: TRBV28; J: TRBJ1-1; size: many
CDR3: CSAQNRDSGANVLTF; DNA: TGCAGTGCCCAAAACAGGGACTCTGGGGCCAACGTCCTGACTTTC; D: NA; V: TRBV20-1; J: TRBJ2-6; size: few